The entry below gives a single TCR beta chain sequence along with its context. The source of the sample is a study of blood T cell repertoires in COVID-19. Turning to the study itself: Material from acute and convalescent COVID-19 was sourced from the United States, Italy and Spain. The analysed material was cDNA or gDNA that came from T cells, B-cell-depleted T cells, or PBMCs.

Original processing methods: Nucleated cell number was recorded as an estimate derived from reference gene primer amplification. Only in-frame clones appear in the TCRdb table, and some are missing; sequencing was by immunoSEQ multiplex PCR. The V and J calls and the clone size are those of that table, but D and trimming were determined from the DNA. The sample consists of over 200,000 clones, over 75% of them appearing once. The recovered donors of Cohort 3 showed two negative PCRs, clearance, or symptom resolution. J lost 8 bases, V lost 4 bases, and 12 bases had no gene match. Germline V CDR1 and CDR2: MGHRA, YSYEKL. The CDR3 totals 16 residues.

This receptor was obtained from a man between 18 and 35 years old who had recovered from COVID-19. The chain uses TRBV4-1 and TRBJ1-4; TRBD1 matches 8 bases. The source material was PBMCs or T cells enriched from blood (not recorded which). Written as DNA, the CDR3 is TGCGCCAGCAGCCGAACCGGACAGGGTGTTTTGGAAAAACTGTTTTTT. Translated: CASSRTGQGVLEKLFF.